This T cell receptor beta chain appears in the sequencing data of a study of cytomegalovirus exposure and HLA in healthy donors listed by TCRdb under 2017. A note on the overall study: An earlier analysis of roughly 610 of the donors reported 250 to 300 Gb of sequence data and roughly 120 million unique TCR beta sequences obtained from 150 million to 200 million T cells. High-throughput TCR immunosequencing, statistical association of individual TCRs with disease status, and machine learning were combined to predict cytomegalovirus infection status. The study aimed to test whether signatures of past pathogen exposure could be identified by cataloging public T cell receptors. In addition to the first cohort of 650 to 750 subjects, a separate validation cohort of approximately 130 different subjects was used. About five DR-DQ haplotypes were treated as single units for association and clustering because of strong linkage in the cohort. In a later genetic analysis, genome-wide SNP genotypes for 398 of the 666 donors were used, and that subset was treated as a discovery cohort. Across 300 to 500 genotyped donors of the cohort, an average of about 240,000 unique TCR beta nucleotide sequences per donor were sequenced, and approximately 17% of those sequences were non-productive. HLA typing covered class I and class II loci at four-digit resolution. The T cell repertoires of around 730 subjects were profiled by immunosequencing and related to cytomegalovirus serostatus. Among the approximately 400 genotyped donors, around 79% belonged to the genetic ancestry cluster associated with self-reported Caucasian donors. In a later analysis, previously published TCR beta repertoires from some 640 donors were re-analyzed and high-resolution HLA genotyping was added so that TCR occurrence patterns could be studied. An early release that covered 640 HLA-typed donors contained approximately 290 gigabases of sequencing data and tens of millions of unique TCR sequences. Typing coverage differed by locus: A, B, C, DRB1 and DQB1 were typed in roughly 620-640 donors, DQA1 in about 500, DPA1 in 600 to 610, and DPB1 in 450 to 490. Donor age, sex, ethnicity and CMV serostatus were compiled alongside the repertoire data. Rather than using new phenotypic data, the later analysis identified candidate immune exposures from TCR beta sequences and from how often those sequences occurred across donors. An earlier analysis of 450 to 750 of the donors used high-throughput TCR beta sequencing to judge whether each TCR beta V gene segment behaved as functional or pseudogenic. All discovery cohort repertoires had been generated using a single sequencing platform.

This clone was observed a few times. Its antigen is currently not known. Per-base qualities were not stored, and no clone one base away is much larger. The cohort consisted of 650 to 700 healthy bone marrow donors. At the time of sampling, all cohort members were nominally healthy, though unrecorded immune exposures were likely present. The donor was CMV seropositive and belonged to the group of 250 to 300 seropositive cohort members. A peripheral blood sample was provided by each donor, and peripheral blood mononuclear cells were used for TCR beta sequencing. The Qiagen DNeasy Blood Extraction Kit was used to extract genomic DNA from the blood cell samples. The method behind the library was the immunoSEQ multiplex PCR assay. A mixture of 60 forward primers for TCR Vbeta segments and 13 reverse primers for TCR Jbeta segments was used in the multiplex PCR. Amplification of the CDR3 region of rearranged TCR beta genes was performed with a multiplex PCR assay on genomic DNA. Amplified TCR beta libraries were sequenced as 87-base-pair reads on the Illumina HiSeq System. The authors' analysis ran thus. Across the 600 to 700 repertoires, a later analysis counted approximately 83 million unique TCR beta chains, approximately 12 million of which were shared by at least two donors. Raw reads were error-corrected and collapsed into unique sequences by a nearest-neighbor algorithm in which closely related sequences were merged to remove PCR and sequencing errors. Alignment of CDR3 sequences to IMGT reference sequences was used to assign V, D and J gene segments. For a sequence to be retained, at least a six-nucleotide match to both a V gene segment and a J gene segment was required. A rearrangement was called productive if the CDR3 had no stop codons and remained in frame with V and J, and every other rearrangement was called non-productive. Following IMGT convention, CDR3 was defined as the stretch from the second conserved V-encoded cysteine to the conserved J-encoded phenylalanine. The earlier analysis of 587 of the donors excluded sequences that lacked an unambiguous match to a single V gene segment. An earlier analysis of approximately 590 of the donors called V segments functional above 56.7% productive rearrangements and segregating when the between-donor standard deviation exceeded 5%. A statistical classification framework was developed to diagnose cytomegalovirus status using the catalog of TCR beta chain sequences. In a later analysis, V and J genes were assigned by comparing TCR nucleotide sequences against IMGT/GENE-DB human TR gene sequences. In a later analysis, CDR3 sequences and most-parsimonious VDJ recombination scenarios were assigned using the TCRdist pipeline. In a later analysis, each TCR beta chain was defined by its CDR3 amino acid sequence together with its V-gene family, and reads lacking a unique V-gene family were excluded. A later analysis removed 600 or so highly shared, low-generation-probability nucleotide sequences to deal with suspected cross-contamination and a sequencing artifact. In a later analysis, a clonal expansion index was calculated for each public chain from normalized within-repertoire ranks of inferred template counts. Generation probabilities in a later analysis came from a VDJ recombination model fitted to out-of-frame rearrangements, and those results were checked against IGoR. In a later analysis, TCR-TCR, TCR-HLA and TCR-CMV co-occurrence was scored with hypergeometric tests, and a repertoire-size bias correction was applied to TCR pairs. To estimate false discovery rates, a later analysis permuted the HLA or CMV assignments 20 times. In a later analysis, co-occurring TCRs were grouped using DBSCAN, with TCRdist sequence similarity added in when clustering inside HLA-allele-positive subsets. Repertoires with fewer than 30,000 or more than 120,000 public chains were left out of co-occurrence clustering, as were about 5 repertoires with anomalous nucleotide sharing. Here the immuneACCESS table is served through TCRdb, limited to in-frame sequences with V and J called. Missing clones are a known gap in these copies; in checked studies unresolved V genes cover under half, and the rest lacks a known reason. The V and J calls and clone size were taken over from that table, and D and trimming were inferred from the DNA. This sample gives more than 85,000 clones in total; approximately 79% of them show up just once. The ten largest clonotypes hold about 6.9% of the sample.

Broader findings and caveats from the paper: Specific HLA alleles were associated with 15,000 to 20,000 TCR beta sequences at a false discovery rate of 0.05 in a later analysis. Correlated functional status among segregating V segments might be attributable to linkage disequilibrium, but an unknown experimental factor could not be ruled out. A further reported finding was that TCR beta sequences accurately predicted the HLA-A and HLA-B alleles for most subjects in the first cohort. Presence/absence analyses assumed roughly uniform sequencing depth across donors, an assumption that may not hold. In a later analysis, HLA-associated TCR beta chains were found to be more clonally expanded and to have lower generation probabilities than equally common non-associated chains. Most CMV-associated TCR beta chains appeared to be HLA-restricted in a later analysis, and the HLA associations seemed to be driven largely by CMV exposure. When HLA alleles, especially DR and DQ, strongly co-occurred, TCR associations were difficult to assign to individual alleles. The classifier was reported to diagnose cytomegalovirus status with high specificity and sensitivity in both the original cohort and the validation cohort. Because HLA typing was missing for some donors at each locus, association tests included only the typed subset. Several of the top co-occurrence clusters appeared to be linked to parvovirus B19, influenza, CMV and Epstein-Barr virus, according to a later analysis. The cohort was sequenced for TCR beta chains only, and without alpha or paired-chain data the features that could be detected were limited. Compared with the roughly 700-donor mean, donors in an Asian-associated ancestry cluster had fewer N-insertions in productive TCRs, according to a later genetic analysis. Most TCR sequences were seen in very few donors, while some public TCRs were found in many individuals. CMV serostatus was the only immune exposure information available for the cohort. Over 15 rarely observed V segments, including chromosome 9 orphons, were excluded from the earlier analysis of 550 to 700 of the donors because counts were too low. It was suggested by the authors that the approach could potentially be generalized to other disease states and immunological phenotypes. In an earlier analysis of fewer than 700 of the donors, most TCR beta V segments appeared in productive rearrangements about 87% or about 30% of the time, broadly matching IMGT annotations. Three of the identified cytomegalovirus-associated TCR beta chains were confirmed in vitro to be specific for cytomegalovirus antigens. A total of fewer than 200 TCR beta chains were listed by the study as associated with cytomegalovirus. In a later analysis, the rate of TCR association differed among HLA loci, with DRB1 alleles having the most associated TCRs and HLA-C alleles having the fewest. A cluster of highly shared sequence variants was judged likely to represent a technical artifact of the sequencing pipeline. A later genetic analysis associated a missense DCLRE1C variant with V-gene and J-gene trimming of TCR beta chains, and an independent cohort replicated the association.

The specimen sequenced was PBMCs. The source is a man aged 30-40 years in good health and CMV-seropositive.

The CDR3 region reads CATSRLGGETQYF. The sequenced DNA is TGTGCCACCAGCAGACTGGGCGGGGAGACCCAGTACTTC. The sequence joins TRBV15 to TRBJ2-5, and perhaps TRBD2 as D gene, on 5 matching bases. V is shortened by 2 bases, J by 5 bases, and the region joining them spans 9 bases. Including cysteine and phenylalanine, the CDR3 has 13 amino acids. Only the CDR3 DNA is retained, 39 bases long and in frame from the first base. According to the germline V gene (reference sequence), CDR1 reads LNHNV and CDR2 reads YYDKDF.